The next 22 T cell receptor beta chains were all read from a single sample in a study of blood T cell repertoires in COVID-19. Clones were sequenced by immunoSEQ multiplex PCR, and TCRdb holds only the in-frame ones, with some missing. The sample yields about 350,000 clones, about 88% seen once. The material sequenced was peripheral blood. These receptors were taken from a woman aged 60-75 years with COVID-19, enrolled during active disease.

The V and J genes are TRBV6-5 and TRBJ1-5, with D maybe TRBD1 (6 bases). This CDR3 contains 14 residues. Trimming removed 8 bases at V and 6 bases at J, with 17 bases between. The germline V gene encodes CDR1 MNHEY and CDR2 SVGAGI. The CDR3 nucleotides are TGTGCCAGCTGGTCGGGGGGCGTCGGTCAGCCCCAGCATTTT. This encodes CASWSGGVGQPQHF.

This rearrangement joins TRBV2 to TRBJ2-2; 15 bases are shared with TRBD2. The CDR3 is 16 amino acids. V trimming: 8 bases; J trimming: 1 base; junction bases outside the gene matches: 2. From germline, CDR1 is SNHLY and CDR2 FYNNEI. CDR3 bases: TGTGCCAGCCAGGGACTAGCGGGGGGGAACACCGGGGAGCTGTTTTTT. This gives the protein CASQGLAGGNTGELFF.

A few counts support this clone. The chain couples TRBV6-5 to TRBJ2-1, with D unclear. The CDR3 consists of 13 residues. V was clipped by 6 bases and J by 8 bases, with 14 bases between them. CDR1 is MNHEY and CDR2 is SVGAGI in the germline V gene. The chain's CDR3 is CASRTVQVHEQFF. The CDR3 DNA reads TGTGCCAGCAGGACGGTCCAGGTCCATGAGCAGTTCTTC.

A single count supports this clone. The genes are TRBV7-6 and TRBJ1-1; D perhaps matches TRBD1 (5 bases). V was trimmed by 2 bases and J by 5 bases, leaving 9 bases between them. Germline lookup yields CDR1 SGHVS and CDR2 FNYEAQ. CDR3 size: 13 residues. CDR3 bases: TGTGCCAGCAGCTTATCAGGGAGGACTGAAGCTTTCTTT. Amino acids: CASSLSGRTEAFF.

This chain connects TRBV6-2 or TRBV6-3 to TRBJ2-5; a weak D match, TRBD1 (6 bases). This CDR3 comprises 14 residues. Germline CDR1 MNHEY, CDR2 SVGEGT. V dropped 5 bases and J dropped 5 bases, with 15 bases sitting between them. The CDR3 here is CASSSRGQGETQYF. CDR3 DNA: TGTGCCAGCAGTAGCCGGGGTCAGGGGGAGACCCAGTACTTC.

Only one count was recorded for this clone. This rearrangement joins TRBV7-8 to TRBJ1-3; no reliable D call. CDR3 length: 14 residues. Trimming removed 1 base from V and 1 base from J, with 5 bases in between. CDR1 is SGHVS, CDR2 FQNEAQ, per germline. The CDR3 region is CASSLGQSGNTIYF. The DNA of the CDR3 is TGTGCCAGCAGCTTAGGGCAGTCTGGAAACACCATATATTTT.

CDR3 in DNA: TGTGCCAGCAGCTTTCTTCAGGGGCTCGAGCAGTACTTC. The encoded protein is CASSFLQGLEQYF. The rearrangement links TRBV7-9 to TRBJ2-7, with TRBD1 as a possible D gene (6 bases). Germline lookup yields CDR1 SEHNR and CDR2 FQNEAQ (reference sequence). The CDR3 totals 13 residues. With 3 bases removed from V and 6 bases from J, the gap between germline ends came to 12 bases. Based on the CDR3 plus reference TRBV7-9 and TRBJ2-7, the full variable domain is DTGVSQNPRHKITKRGQNVTFRCDPISEHNRLYWYRQTLGQGPEFLTYFQNEAQLEKSRLLSDRFSAERPKGSFSTLEIQRTEQGDSAMYLCASSFLQGLEQYFGPGTRLTVT.

The chain combines TRBV3-1 (or the pseudogene TRBV3-2) with TRBJ1-2; 8 bases fit TRBD1. CDR3 length: 14 residues. The germline gives CDR1 LGHDT, CDR2 YNNKEL (reference sequence). V shed 4 bases and J 4 bases; nucleotides not matched to a gene: 5. CDR3 in DNA: TGTGCCAGCAGCCCGGACAGGGTGGTCTATGGCTACACCTTC. Amino acids: CASSPDRVVYGYTF.

The chain couples TRBV19 to TRBJ2-1; D gene uncertain. Germline CDR1 and CDR2: LNHDA and SQIVND (reference sequence). Trimming cost V 4 bases and J 4 bases, with 5 bases left between them. This CDR3 is 12 amino acids long. CDR3 in amino acids: CASSTTYNEQFF. In DNA, the CDR3 is TGTGCCAGTAGTACGACATACAATGAGCAGTTCTTC. Full variable domain (rest looked up from reference TRBV19 and TRBJ2-1): DGGITQSPKYLFRKEGQNVTLSCEQNLNHDAMYWYRQDPGQGLRLIYYSQIVNDFQKGDIAEGYSVSREKKESFPLTVTSAQKNPTAFYLCASSTTYNEQFFGPGTRLTVL.

The chain employs TRBV18 and TRBJ1-3, with TRBD1 matching over 8 bases. CDR1 is KGHSH, CDR2 LQKENI, per germline. V was pared by 4 bases and J by 2 bases, with 4 bases of the junction left unmatched. The length of the CDR3 is 15 residues. Here the CDR3 reads CASSQVDRAGNTIYF. Written as DNA, the CDR3 is TGTGCCAGCTCACAAGTGGACAGGGCTGGAAACACCATATATTTT.

The V call is TRBV11-2, the J call TRBJ2-3; tentative D call: TRBD1 (5 bases). V was shortened by 7 bases and J by 4 bases, with 12 bases between the two germline ends. Germline V gives CDR1 SGHAT, CDR2 FQNNGV. The CDR3 is 13 amino acids. The CDR3 DNA sequence: TGTGCCAGCAAAGGGGCATGGGCAGATACGCAGTATTTT. This translates into CASKGAWADTQYF.

The chain has TRBV15 and TRBJ1-2; possible D gene TRBD1, 6 bases. Looked up from germline, CDR1 is LNHNV and CDR2 is YYDKDF (reference sequence). With 1 base removed from V and 8 bases from J, the gap between germline ends came to 14 bases. This CDR3 has 14 amino acids. The CDR3 DNA reads TGTGCCACCAGCAGAGCTCGGGCAGGGGAAGGCTACACCTTC. It translates to CATSRARAGEGYTF.

This clone was seen only once. The V call is TRBV28, the J call TRBJ2-2; 11 nucleotides align to TRBD1. CDR1 is MDHEN, CDR2 SYDVKM, per germline. This CDR3 comprises 16 residues. The V and J ends lost 7 bases and 2 bases, in that order; junction bases with no gene match: 6. In DNA form, the CDR3 reads TGTGCCAGCATAGGACAGGGGGCAGTAAACACCGGGGAGCTGTTTTTT. It codes for CASIGQGAVNTGELFF.

The J gene is TRBJ2-3, the V gene TRBV4-1, with D uncertain. Trimming took off 4 bases at V and 5 bases at J, with 10 bases between the two ends. Germline V lookup: CDR1 MGHRA, CDR2 YSYEKL. CDR3 length: 13 amino acids. CDR3 sequence reads: CASSRFARDTQYF. The CDR3 coding sequence is TGCGCCAGCAGCCGGTTCGCGAGAGATACGCAGTATTTT.

This sequence joins TRBV27 and TRBJ1-2; D is unclear. Trimming took off 6 bases at V and 1 base at J, with 12 bases between the two ends. The germline V gene encodes CDR1 MNHEY and CDR2 SMNVEV (reference sequence). The CDR3 consists of 14 residues. CDR3 sequence (DNA): TGTGCCAGCAGGGCTGAGACGGGTAACTATGGCTACACCTTC. This sequence encodes CASRAETGNYGYTF.

V is TRBV7-9 and J is TRBJ1-6; TRBD1 matches at 7 bases. CDR1 is SEHNR and CDR2 is FQNEAQ in the germline V gene (reference sequence). The V and J ends lost 2 bases and 7 bases, in that order; junction bases with no gene match: 8. The CDR3 is made up of 16 amino acids. For the CDR3, the DNA is TGTGCCAGCAGCTTATCAGGGGGGTACTTCAATTCACCCCTCCACTTT. This gives the protein CASSLSGGYFNSPLHF.

This clone turned up a few times. The chain uses TRBV12-5 and TRBJ2-7; TRBD1 matches 11 bases. Losses at the gene ends were 5 bases for V and 5 bases for J; bases not matched to a gene: 5. The germline gives CDR1 LGHNT, CDR2 FRNRAP. The CDR3 has 14 amino acids. CDR3 sequence reads: CASGPGQGDNEQYF. The CDR3 bases are TGTGCTAGTGGTCCGGGACAGGGGGATAACGAGCAGTACTTC.

On this clone: The sample carries other DNA sequences with the same CDR3. The gene calls are TRBV6-5 and TRBJ1-1, with D perhaps TRBD1 (6 bases). V was pared by 0 bases and J by 1 base, with 9 bases between. This CDR3 has 15 amino acids. Looked up from germline, CDR1 is MNHEY and CDR2 is SVGAGI. CDR3 bases: TGTGCCAGCAGTTACTCGACGGGACAGAACACTGAAGCTTTCTTT. Protein: CASSYSTGQNTEAFF.

V and J are TRBV19 and TRBJ2-1; 10 bases map to TRBD2. The V gene's germline CDR1 is LNHDA and CDR2 SQIVND (reference sequence). V lost 8 bases to trimming and J lost 0 bases; unmatched junction nucleotides: 16. The CDR3 is 19 amino acids. The CDR3, as DNA: TGTGCCAGTCATTCTGATGGGCTAGCGGGGGATAGCTCCTACAATGAGCAGTTCTTC. Protein: CASHSDGLAGDSSYNEQFF.

Concerning this clone: The sample carries other DNA sequences with the same CDR3. The gene calls are TRBV2 and TRBJ2-1; 10 bases are shared with TRBD2. The CDR3 loop spans 14 amino acids. Trimming took 5 bases from V and 5 from J; bases not matched to a gene: 3. Germline V lookup: CDR1 SNHLY, CDR2 FYNNEI. CDR3 coding DNA: TGTGCCAGCAGTTCCAGCGGGGGGGACAATGAGCAGTTCTTC. The encoded protein is CASSSSGGDNEQFF.

V usage is TRBV5-6 and J usage is TRBJ2-7; TRBD1 matches 8 bases. This CDR3 contains 14 residues. Germline V lookup: CDR1 SGHDT, CDR2 YYEEEE. The V and J ends lost 0 bases and 6 bases, in that order; junction bases with no gene match: 5. CDR3 sequence: CASSLGQGALEQYF. The CDR3 region has the DNA TGTGCCAGCAGCTTGGGGCAGGGGGCCCTCGAGCAGTACTTC.

The J gene is TRBJ1-5, the V gene TRBV4-1; no definite D call. Germline values: CDR1 MGHRA, CDR2 YSYEKL. CDR3 length: 14 residues. V lost 6 bases and J 4 bases, leaving 13 bases between the germline ends. CDR3 nucleotide sequence: TGCGCCAGCAGTGGGTCGGCGGGTAATCAGCCCCAGCATTTT. Protein: CASSGSAGNQPQHF.